This T cell receptor (delta chain) is drawn from a study of gamma-delta T cells after stem cell transplantation. Points on this clone: The translation of this DNA and the TCRdb protein of a much larger clone differ at residue 8, probably owing to a read error; the protein shown here is translated from the DNA.

TCRdb used CATT to re-call clones from the RT-PCR reads. The sample lists around 3,000 delta-chain clones, approximately 1.5% seen once, with around 30% in the top ten. Looked up from germline, CDR1 is GEAIGNYY and CDR2 is EKD. This CDR3 contains 19 residues. With V trimmed by 0 bases and J by 4 bases, 17 bases remained unmatched. The gene calls are TRDV2 and TRDJ1; 9 bases are shared with TRDD3. The sequenced sample consisted of gamma-delta T cells. This sequence was found in a human donor. It is not recorded whose cells these are; they may come from a transplant donor. CDR3: CACDTVLPGDTQNHDKLIF. DNA for the CDR3: TGTGCCTGTGACACCGTACTCCCGGGGGATACTCAGAACCACGATAAACTCATCTTT.